This T cell receptor beta chain was identified in a study of human T cells and chemical hapten exposure. On the study more broadly: Alopecia areata, totalis or universalis was found in mostly female patients.

The time point here: patch test 1, 2 weeks after DPC sensitization. Treatment denoted: therapeutic diphenylcyclopropenone sensitization with weekly scalp DPC. Using its own MiXCR run on the RACE reads, TCRdb lists one record per CDR3 protein. This repertoire shows about 110,000 distinct CDR3 sequences, 9.5% to 12% found once; its top ten account for under 4.5%. Germline V CDR1 and CDR2: SGHVS, FNYEAQ. The CDR3 is 14 residues long. As to this clonotype: The germline gene is not matched at one end of the junction; a read error may be the cause.

This TCR derives from a woman aged 40 to 55 with alopecia areata. Some clones in this sample may be carry-over from other donors' samples. This chain uses TRBV7-6 with TRBJ1-3; D not certain. The source was whole blood, collected in connection with sensitization to the hapten diphenylcyclopropenone (DPC). The CDR3 is CASGTSVNGNTIYF. Written as DNA, the CDR3 is TGCGCCAGCGGTACTAGTGTGAATGGAAACACCATATATTTT.